The rows below give T cell receptor beta chains drawn from one sample of a study of regulatory T cells in long-lasting Graves disease. MiXCR was run by TCRdb on the multiplex PCR reads, yielding one entry per CDR3 protein. This table has fewer than 550,000 distinct CDR3 sequences, 15% to 20% appearing once. The sample also formed part of further work on T cells in Graves' hyperthyroidism and ophthalmopathy.

Sequenced here: peripheral blood mononuclear cells (PBMCs), sampled at new diagnosis, from a patient treated with antithyroid drugs. The receptors shown here come from a woman between 18 and 29 years old with Graves disease. CDR3s include the opening cysteine and the closing phenylalanine or tryptophan. Each record gives: V gene, D gene, J gene, clone size, CDR3 DNA, CDR3 protein. The D gene is left open where the match is weak. Not all rows give a size; the values are once, few, many and, for expanded clones, a class.

V: TRBV10-3; D: -; J: TRBJ2-7; size: few; DNA: TGTGCCATCAGTCTGAGTGGGCTCGAGCAGTACTTC; CDR3: CAISLSGLEQYF
V: TRBV2; D: -; J: TRBJ1-3; size: many; DNA: TGTGCCAGCAGTGAAGACCAGGTTGGAAACACCATATATTTT; CDR3: CASSEDQVGNTIYF
V: TRBV6-1; D: TRBD1; J: TRBJ1-5; size: many; DNA: TGTGCCAGCAGCCGGACAGGGTTGGGTGATCAGCCCCAGCATTTT; CDR3: CASSRTGLGDQPQHF
V: TRBV28; D: -; J: TRBJ2-5; size: many; DNA: TGTGCCAGCAGTTTTGTAGGCGGAGTAGAGACCCAGTACTTC; CDR3: CASSFVGGVETQYF
V: TRBV30; D: -; J: TRBJ2-1; size: many; DNA: TGTGCCTGGGGGACTGAGAATGAGCAGTTCTTC; CDR3: CAWGTENEQFF
V: TRBV7-2; D: -; J: TRBJ2-7; size: -; DNA: TGTGCCAGCAGCTTAGGATTCGGGGGCGAGCAGTACTTC; CDR3: CASSLGFGGEQYF
V: TRBV3-1; D: -; J: TRBJ2-7; size: many; DNA: TGTGCCAGCAGCCGCGGGACAGTTCCTCTCGAGCAGTACTTC; CDR3: CASSRGTVPLEQYF
V: TRBV20-1; D: TRBD2; J: TRBJ2-7; size: many; DNA: TGCAGTGCTCGTCCGGGACTAACCTCCTACGAGCAGTACTTC; CDR3: CSARPGLTSYEQYF
V: TRBV28; D: TRBD1; J: TRBJ2-1; size: many; DNA: TGTGCCAGCAGGTACGACAGGGGGGGAAAAGATGAGCAGTTCTTC; CDR3: CASRYDRGGKDEQFF
V: TRBV6-1; D: -; J: TRBJ2-3; size: -; DNA: TGTGCCAGCACGGGACAAAGCACAGATACGCAGTATTTT; CDR3: CASTGQSTDTQYF
V: TRBV12-3/TRBV12-4; D: -; J: TRBJ2-2; size: -; DNA: TGTGCCAGCAGTTTTAAGCGGAACACCGGGGAGCTGTTTTTT; CDR3: CASSFKRNTGELFF
V: TRBV7-2; D: TRBD1; J: TRBJ2-1; size: many; DNA: TGTGCCAGCAGCTATGTGGGACAGCAATACTTC; CDR3: CASSYVGQQYF
V: TRBV5-1; D: -; J: TRBJ1-2; size: -; DNA: TGCGCCAGCAGCCCGGACAGACTATACTATGGCTACACCTTC; CDR3: CASSPDRLYYGYTF
V: TRBV5-5; D: TRBD1; J: TRBJ2-1; size: -; DNA: TGTGCCAGCAGCACCGGACAGGGGTCCTACAATGAGCAGTTCTTC; CDR3: CASSTGQGSYNEQFF